This T cell receptor (beta chain) was identified during a study of blood T cell repertoires in COVID-19. Study details: Collection of acute and convalescent COVID-19 samples took place in the United States, Italy and Spain.

In germline, CDR1 is LGHDT, CDR2 YNNKEL (reference sequence). V was pared by 3 bases and J by 4 bases, with 10 bases between. The CDR3 sequence is 14 residues long. Authors' analysis steps: It was from reference gene primer amplification that nucleated cell counts were estimated. The table came from immunoSEQ multiplex PCR; TCRdb's copy has only in-frame clones and leaves some out. V and J calls and clone size are copied from that table; D and trimming were computed from the DNA. The table lists 80,000 or so clones, 90% to 95% of them singletons. This chain joins TRBV3-1 (or the pseudogene TRBV3-2) and TRBJ1-5; possible D gene TRBD1, 5 bases. The source is a woman between 50 and 59 years old in a cohort sampled during active COVID-19. The sequencing input was peripheral blood. CDR3 sequence: CASSHAGVNQPQHF. The DNA for the CDR3 is TGTGCCAGCAGCCACGCGGGGGTTAATCAGCCCCAGCATTTT.